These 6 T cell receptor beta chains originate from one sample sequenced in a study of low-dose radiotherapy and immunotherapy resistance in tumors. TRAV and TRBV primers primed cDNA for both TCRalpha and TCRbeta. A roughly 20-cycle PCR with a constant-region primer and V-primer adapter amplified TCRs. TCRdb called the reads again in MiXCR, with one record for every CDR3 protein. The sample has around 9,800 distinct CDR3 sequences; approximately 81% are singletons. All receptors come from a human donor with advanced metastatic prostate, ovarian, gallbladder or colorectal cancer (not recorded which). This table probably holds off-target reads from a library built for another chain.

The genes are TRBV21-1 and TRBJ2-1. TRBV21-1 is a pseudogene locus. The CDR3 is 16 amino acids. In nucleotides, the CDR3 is TGTGCCAGCAGCCCCCATTCGGTAAGGGCCTACAATGAGCAGTTCTTC. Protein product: CASSPHSVRAYNEQFF.

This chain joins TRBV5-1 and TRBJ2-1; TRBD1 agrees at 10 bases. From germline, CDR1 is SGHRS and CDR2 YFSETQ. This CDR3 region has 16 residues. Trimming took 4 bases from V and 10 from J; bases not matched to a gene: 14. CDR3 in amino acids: CASSGTGTGEWEEQFF. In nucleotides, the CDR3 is TGCGCCAGCAGCGGAACCGGGACAGGGGAATGGGAAGAGCAGTTCTTC.

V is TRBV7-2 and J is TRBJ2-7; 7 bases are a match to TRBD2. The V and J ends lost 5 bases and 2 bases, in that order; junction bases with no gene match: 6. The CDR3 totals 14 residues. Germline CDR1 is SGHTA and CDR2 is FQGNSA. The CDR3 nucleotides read TGTGCCAGCAGCCCCGAGCGGGGTCCCTACGAGCAGTACTTC. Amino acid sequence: CASSPERGPYEQYF.

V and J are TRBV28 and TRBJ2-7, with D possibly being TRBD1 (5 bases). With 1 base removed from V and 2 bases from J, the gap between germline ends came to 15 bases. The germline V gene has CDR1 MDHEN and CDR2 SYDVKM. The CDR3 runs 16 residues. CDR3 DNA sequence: TGTGCCAGCAGTTTATATTACAAGACAGAACCCTACGAGCAGTACTTC. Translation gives CASSLYYKTEPYEQYF.

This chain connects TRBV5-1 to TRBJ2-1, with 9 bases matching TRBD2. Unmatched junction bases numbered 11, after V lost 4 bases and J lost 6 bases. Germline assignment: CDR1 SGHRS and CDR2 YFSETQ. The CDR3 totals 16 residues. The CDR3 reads CASSIVAGGPSNEQFF. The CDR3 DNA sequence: TGCGCCAGCAGCATTGTGGCGGGAGGGCCTTCCAATGAGCAGTTCTTC.

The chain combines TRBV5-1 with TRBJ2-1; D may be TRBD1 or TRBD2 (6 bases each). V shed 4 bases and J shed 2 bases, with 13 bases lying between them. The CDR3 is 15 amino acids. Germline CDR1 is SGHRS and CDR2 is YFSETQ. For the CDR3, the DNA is TGCGCCAGCAGCCCGGAGGGGGGCGCCTACAATGAGCAGTTCTTC. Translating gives CASSPEGGAYNEQFF.